Presented here are 27 T cell receptor beta chains from one specimen sequenced in a study of prognosis after radiotherapy for stage I lung cancer. Two-round multiplex PCR, the amplification method, yielded TCR beta CDR3 from genomic DNA. Amplification in first-round PCR relied on primers specific to each TRBV and TRBJ gene. MiXCR was run by TCRdb on the multiplex PCR reads, yielding one entry per CDR3 protein. The sample records some 16,000 distinct CDR3 sequences, 29% being singletons. The sample consisted of PBMCs, taken before or after stereotactic body radiation therapy (not recorded which). The receptors originated from a donor older than 45 with non-small cell lung cancer.

This clonotype has a count of ten or more. Sequence at one end of the junction differs from germline and may be a read error. The genes are TRBV9 and TRBJ1-6; no clear D gene. This CDR3 has 13 residues. Germline V gene lookup returns CDR1 SGDLS and CDR2 YYNGEE. CDR3 bases: TGTGCCAGCAGCGAACATAATAATTCACCCCTCCGCTTT. This sequence encodes CASSEHNNSPLRF.

Note on this clonotype: This probably arose from a read error, given a far larger clone one base away. The V gene is TRBV6-9, the J gene TRBJ2-3; unclear D gene. The germline gives CDR1 MNHGY, CDR2 SVAAGI. The CDR3 is 13 amino acids. The CDR3 region has the DNA TGTGCCAGCAGTTTCCAGAGCACACATACGCAGTATTTT. Protein product: CASSFQSTHTQYF.

Ten or more counts support this clonotype. This chain links TRBV7-3 with TRBJ2-3; no definite D call. V lost 5 bases to trimming and J lost 2 bases, with 11 bases between them. The CDR3 runs to 14 residues. Germline CDR1 SGHTA, CDR2 FQGTGA. The CDR3 loop reads CASSPFDSTDTQYF. The CDR3 region has the DNA TGTGCCAGCAGCCCATTCGACTCCACAGATACGCAGTATTTT. Complete variable domain (other parts from reference TRBV7-3 and TRBJ2-3): GAGVSQTPSNKVTEKGKYVELRCDPISGHTALYWYRQSLGQGPEFLIYFQGTGAADDSGLPNDRFFAVRPEGSVSTLKIQRTERGDSAVYLCASSPFDSTDTQYFGPGTRLTVL.

Worth noting for this clonotype: With a much larger clone just one base away, this may be a read error. The rearrangement links TRBV5-6 to TRBJ2-5, with D perhaps matching TRBD2 (6 bases). This CDR3 is built from 15 residues. The V end was cut by 2 bases, the J end by 7 bases, with 18 bases between. Germline V CDR1 and CDR2: SGHDT, YYEEEE. The CDR3 sequence is CASSFGGTHLGTQYF. CDR3 DNA: TGTGCCAGCAGCTTTGGTGGGACTCACCTTGGGACCCAGTACTTC.

This clonotype was recorded many times. The J gene is TRBJ1-1, the V gene TRBV20-1; D is uncertain. There are 15 residues in the CDR3. Trimming took off 0 bases at V and 3 bases at J, with 14 bases between the two ends. CDR1 DFQATT and CDR2 SNEGSKA come from the germline V gene (reference sequence). The CDR3 DNA reads as TGCAGTGCTAGAGATCTTAAGAAAGGGTACACTGAAGCTTTCTTT. Translated, it gives CSARDLKKGYTEAFF.

V and J are TRBV15 and TRBJ2-2; the D is unclear. This CDR3 region has 17 residues. V shed 1 base and J shed 2 bases, with 14 bases lying between them. CDR1 is LNHNV, CDR2 YYDKDF, per germline (reference sequence). This chain's CDR3 is CATSRVRVGFNTGELFF. The CDR3, as DNA: TGTGCCACCAGCAGAGTTAGGGTCGGCTTTAACACCGGGGAGCTGTTTTTT.

This clonotype ranks as medium-sized. The CDR3 DNA sequence: TGTGCCTATGGGACGGGTAATTCACCCCTCCACTTT. This codes for CAYGTGNSPLHF. The rearrangement joins TRBV28 to TRBJ1-6; perhaps TRBD1 as D (5 bases). The V gene lost 11 bases and the J gene lost 6 bases, with 11 bases spanning the gap. The CDR3 length is 12 residues. CDR1 and CDR2 (germline): MDHEN, SYDVKM. Using reference TRBV28 and TRBJ1-6 for the parts outside the CDR3, the full variable domain is DVKVTQSSRYLVKRTGEKVFLECVQDMDHENMFWYRQDPGLGLRLIYFSYDVKMKEKGDIPEGYSVSREKKERFSLILESASTNQTSMYLCAYGTGNSPLHFGNGTRLTVT.

The rearrangement joins TRBV28 to TRBJ2-1; TRBD2 matches at 7 bases. From germline, CDR1 is MDHEN and CDR2 SYDVKM. J gave up 3 bases and V 4 bases, and 18 bases lay outside the gene matches. CDR3 length: 19 amino acids. CDR3 sequence reads: CASSYPGLAAAWGYNEQFF. CDR3 DNA sequence: TGTGCCAGCAGTTACCCGGGGCTAGCGGCGGCCTGGGGCTACAATGAGCAGTTCTTC.

On this clonotype: This sequence is one base from a far larger clone and is likely a read error. The final CDR3 position lacks the conserved phenylalanine or tryptophan, pointing to a likely read error. The genes are TRBV6-9 and TRBJ2-7; a weak D match, TRBD2 (5 bases). The CDR3 has 12 amino acids. CDR1 is MNHGY and CDR2 is SVAAGI in the germline V gene. Between the trimmed V and J ends, which lost 5 bases and 1 base, there was a span of 6 bases. CDR3 sequence (DNA): TGTGCCAGCAGTAGCGGATCCTACGAGCAGTACTTA. This translates into CASSSGSYEQYL.

This clonotype was detected ten times or more. This chain links TRBV20-1 with TRBJ2-7; 11 nucleotides match TRBD1. Germline lookup yields CDR1 DFQATT and CDR2 SNEGSKA (reference sequence). The CDR3 consists of 13 residues. Losses at the gene ends were 7 bases for V and 6 bases for J; bases not matched to a gene: 8. The CDR3 protein is CSGAGQGASEQYF. Written as DNA, the CDR3 is TGCAGTGGAGCAGGACAGGGGGCTTCCGAGCAGTACTTC.

This clonotype was counted at least ten times. This rearrangement joins TRBV28 to TRBJ1-5; a possible D gene is TRBD1 (6 bases). The length of the CDR3 is 15 residues. Germline CDR1 reads MDHEN; CDR2 reads SYDVKM. Trimming took 2 bases from V and 3 from J, leaving 11 bases between them. The CDR3 loop reads CASSLPTGVNQPQHF. In DNA form, the CDR3 reads TGTGCCAGCAGTTTACCGACAGGAGTCAATCAGCCCCAGCATTTT.

This clonotype was seen at least ten times. The chain joins TRBV2 to TRBJ1-5; TRBD1 is a possible D gene (5 bases). V lost 10 bases and J 7 bases, leaving 17 bases between the germline ends. This CDR3 has 13 amino acids. Germline loops: CDR1 SNHLY, CDR2 FYNNEI. The CDR3: CATRVRRGQPQHF. Written as DNA, the CDR3 is TGTGCCACCAGGGTTAGGCGAGGGCAGCCCCAGCATTTT.

As for this clonotype: Germline and junction disagree at one end, which may indicate a read error. The chain joins TRBV20-1 to TRBJ1-1; D is perhaps TRBD1 (5 bases). Germline V lookup: CDR1 DFQATT, CDR2 SNEGSKA (reference sequence). The CDR3 extends over 14 amino acids. The CDR3 region is CSARDKGTDTKAFF. The CDR3 nucleotides are TGCAGTGCTAGAGATAAGGGTACGGACACTAAAGCTTTCTTT.

This clonotype appeared many times. This rearrangement joins TRBV10-3 to TRBJ2-5; D is unclear. V was cut by 4 bases and J by 0 bases, with 12 bases left in between. In germline, CDR1 is ENHRY, CDR2 SYGVKD. The CDR3 consists of 15 residues. The CDR3 sequence: CAISATGRDQETQYF. The CDR3 region has the DNA TGTGCCATCAGTGCCACTGGAAGAGACCAAGAGACCCAGTACTTC.

This clonotype was picked up many times. The chain carries TRBV4-3 and TRBJ2-2, with D uncertain. The CDR3 consists of 16 residues. V was clipped by 2 bases and J by 5 bases, with 15 bases between them. Germline CDR1 and CDR2: LGHNA and YSLEER. CDR3 coding DNA: TGCGCCAGCAGCCAAAGCGACGGAATGTGGACCGGGGAGCTGTTTTTT. Protein: CASSQSDGMWTGELFF.

V gene TRBV5-4 combines with J gene TRBJ2-2; a possible D gene is TRBD1 (6 bases). V gave up 5 bases and J gave up 11 bases, with 19 bases separating them. The CDR3 length is 14 residues. Germline CDR1 reads SGHNT; CDR2 reads YYREEE (reference sequence). This chain's CDR3 is CASRWTVEGGELFF. In DNA form, the CDR3 reads TGTGCCAGCAGGTGGACAGTTGAGGGCGGCGAGCTGTTTTTT.

Many counts were recorded for this clonotype. The V and J genes are TRBV7-3 and TRBJ2-7; D is unresolved. CDR3 length: 13 amino acids. CDR1 is SGHTA, CDR2 FQGTGA, per germline. V lost 1 base, J lost 5 bases, and 9 bases lay in between. DNA for the CDR3: TGTGCCAGCAGCTTAAGGGGTACGGACGAGCAGTACTTC. The encoded protein is CASSLRGTDEQYF.

This clonotype was counted ten times or more. The DNA of the CDR3 is TGTGCCAGCAGCTTTACAGGGGGCGCTAACTATGGCTACACCTTC. It yields the protein CASSFTGGANYGYTF. The chain recombines TRBV7-2 with TRBJ1-2; 9 positions agree with TRBD1. This CDR3 region has 15 residues. The trim removed 3 bases at V and 0 bases at J, leaving 2 bases unmatched. Germline CDR1 SGHTA, CDR2 FQGNSA.

The rearrangement links TRBV27 to TRBJ1-6; D remains ambiguous. V was pared by 5 bases and J by 10 bases, with 12 bases between. This CDR3 is 13 amino acids long. Looked up from germline, CDR1 is MNHEY and CDR2 is SMNVEV (reference sequence). For the CDR3, the DNA is TGTGCCAGCAGTACATCCACAAGATCACCCCTCCACTTT. Amino acids: CASSTSTRSPLHF.

About this clonotype: The junction and the germline gene differ at one end; a read error may be behind it. V is TRBV28 and J is TRBJ2-3; 8 nucleotides line up with TRBD2. The CDR3 is 14 residues long. The germline CDR1 and CDR2 sequences are MDHEN and SYDVKM. CDR3 nucleotides: TGTGCCATCAGTCCGGGGGGGTGGCCAGATACGCAGTATTTT. Encoded protein: CAISPGGWPDTQYF.

This clonotype was seen at least ten times. The chain employs TRBV6-2 or TRBV6-3 and TRBJ1-1; 9 nucleotides align to TRBD1. Looked up from germline, CDR1 is MNHEY and CDR2 is SVGEGT. After removal of 5 bases from V and 3 bases from J, the junction contained 4 bases not matched to a gene. The CDR3 spans 14 residues. The CDR3 DNA is TGTGCCAGCAGTGAAGACAGGGGGGACACTGAAGCTTTCTTT. Protein: CASSEDRGDTEAFF.

In this sample, this clonotype turned up many times. V and J are TRBV12-3 or TRBV12-4 and TRBJ2-3; tentative D call: TRBD2 (5 bases). This CDR3 is 14 amino acids long. Trimming took off 7 bases at V and 1 base at J, with 12 bases between the two ends. The CDR3 DNA reads as TGTGCCAGCACCGACCTCGGGGGCACAGATACGCAGTATTTT. It encodes CASTDLGGTDTQYF.

By its share, this clonotype is medium-sized. The chain recombines TRBV20-1 with TRBJ2-2; 10 bases are shared with TRBD2. This CDR3 comprises 15 residues. The germline gives CDR1 DFQATT, CDR2 SNEGSKA (reference sequence). V lost 4 bases, J lost 7 bases, and 9 bases stayed unmatched. The DNA of the CDR3 is TGCAGTGCTAAGCCTAGCGGGAGTGTTGTCGGGGAGCTGTTTTTT. This gives the protein CSAKPSGSVVGELFF.

This clonotype was seen repeatedly, ten times or more. The genes are TRBV6-5 and TRBJ2-7; 9 bases match TRBD2. Germline V gives CDR1 MNHEY, CDR2 SVGAGI. With 0 bases clipped from V and 3 bases from J, the junction kept 9 bases outside the gene matches. The CDR3 is 17 amino acids. CDR3 region: CASSYSNRLAGNYEQYF. In DNA, the CDR3 is TGTGCCAGCAGTTACTCGAACCGTCTAGCGGGGAACTACGAGCAGTACTTC.

This clonotype has at least ten counts. This chain uses TRBV5-1 with TRBJ1-1; weak D call: TRBD1 (5 bases). Germline-derived CDR1 and CDR2 are SGHRS and YFSETQ. Trimming removed 6 bases from V and 1 base from J, with 13 bases in between. The CDR3 runs to 14 residues. The CDR3 DNA is TGCGCCAGCACCCCTGGGGACCCGAACACTGAAGCTTTCTTT. Its protein is CASTPGDPNTEAFF.

This clonotype was detected many times. A read error is possible here, since a much larger clone lies one base away. The V call is TRBV2, the J call TRBJ1-6; the D gene is possibly TRBD1 (5 bases). The CDR3 runs to 13 residues. Looked up from germline, CDR1 is SNHLY and CDR2 is FYNNEI. The CDR3 loop is CASRGVRNSPPHF. The CDR3, as DNA: TGTGCCAGCCGAGGGGTACGGAATTCACCCCCCCACTTT.

This clonotype was observed many times. The chain carries TRBV4-1 and TRBJ2-7, with 10 bases fitting TRBD2. The CDR3 has 17 amino acids. V lost 1 base to trimming and J lost 2 bases; unmatched junction nucleotides: 8. The V gene's germline CDR1 is MGHRA and CDR2 YSYEKL. CDR3 DNA sequence: TGCGCCAGCAGCCAAGTCCGCGAGCGGGAGGGCCCCTACGAGCAGTACTTC. It codes for CASSQVREREGPYEQYF.